What follows are 22 T cell receptor beta chains derived from one specimen sequenced in a study of blood T cells in healthy people across ages. Alongside a J-beta primer mix, a sample-barcoded 5' primer served in a second PCR lasting about 7 to 11 cycles. TCRdb analysed the 5' RACE reads with MiXCR anew, one entry per CDR3 protein. The table shows 980,000 or so distinct CDR3 sequences, with around 48% occurring only once. The material sequenced was blood. All receptors come from a man aged 25-40 years in good health.

This chain joins TRBV27 and TRBJ2-5; D possibly corresponds to TRBD1 (6 bases). Per the germline V gene, CDR1 is MNHEY and CDR2 is SMNVEV (reference sequence). V was clipped by 6 bases and J by 1 base, with 9 bases between them. CDR3 length: 13 amino acids. CDR3 sequence: CASRQDSQETQYF. CDR3 nucleotides: TGTGCCAGCAGACAGGACAGCCAAGAGACCCAGTACTTC.

The rearrangement links TRBV6-2 or TRBV6-3 to TRBJ1-2; D not certain. Trimming removed 1 base from V and 5 bases from J, with 17 bases in between. The CDR3 is 16 residues long. The germline V gene has CDR1 MNHEY and CDR2 SVGEGT. CDR3 sequence (DNA): TGTGCCAGCAGTTACTTCGAGAGGGTTCAACGGTATGGCTACACCTTC. Translating gives CASSYFERVQRYGYTF.

This rearrangement joins TRBV28 to TRBJ2-5, with D perhaps TRBD1 (6 bases). The V end was cut by 5 bases, the J end by 2 bases, with 18 bases between. The CDR3 runs 16 residues. CDR1 is MDHEN, CDR2 SYDVKM, per germline. The CDR3 DNA reads as TGTGCCAGCAGTCTAGAACAGGGTTTCGGGCAAGAGACCCAGTACTTC. Encoded protein: CASSLEQGFGQETQYF.

This clonotype occurred a few times. The V call is TRBV5-1, the J call TRBJ2-4; D uncertain. The CDR3 has 16 amino acids. The ends were cut back, 4 bases at V and 0 bases at J, with 14 bases in the middle. The germline CDR1 and CDR2 sequences are SGHRS and YFSETQ. CDR3: CASSLESTVAKNIQYF. The DNA of the CDR3 is TGCGCCAGCAGCCTGGAGTCGACCGTAGCCAAAAACATTCAGTACTTC. Complete variable domain (other parts from reference TRBV5-1 and TRBJ2-4): KAGVTQTPRYLIKTRGQQVTLSCSPISGHRSVSWYQQTPGQGLQFLFEYFSETQRNKGNFPGRFSGRQFSNSRSEMNVSTLELGDSALYLCASSLESTVAKNIQYFGAGTRLSVL.

V and J are TRBV2 and TRBJ2-7, with 7 bases fitting TRBD1. Germline CDR1 SNHLY, CDR2 FYNNEI. The CDR3 consists of 13 residues. The ends lost 8 bases at V and 0 bases at J; junction bases unmatched: 4. The CDR3 DNA is TGTGCCAGCGGACAGGCTCTCTCCTACGAGCAGTACTTC. Amino acid sequence: CASGQALSYEQYF. Full variable domain (rest looked up from reference TRBV2 and TRBJ2-7): EPEVTQTPSHQVTQMGQEVILRCVPISNHLYFYWYRQILGQKVEFLVSFYNNEISEKSEIFDDQFSVERPDGSNFTLKIRSTKLEDSAMYFCASGQALSYEQYFGPGTRLTVT.

The chain links TRBV5-6 to TRBJ1-2; 9 nucleotides align to TRBD1. The germline CDR1 and CDR2 sequences are SGHDT and YYEEEE. V was pared by 3 bases and J by 6 bases, with 12 bases of the junction left unmatched. The CDR3 contains 16 residues. The CDR3 sequence: CASSWGGTGNFDGYTF. The CDR3 DNA follows: TGTGCCAGCAGCTGGGGGGGGACAGGGAATTTCGATGGCTACACCTTC.

Concerning this clonotype: The junction departs from germline at one end; a sequencing error may be responsible. The V and J genes are TRBV5-1 and TRBJ2-7; 7 bases line up with TRBD1. There are 15 residues in the CDR3. CDR1 and CDR2 from the germline V gene are SGHRS and YFSETQ. This chain's CDR3 is CASRLDRSISSEQYF. The CDR3 DNA sequence: TGCGCCAGCAGGTTGGACAGGTCGATCTCCTCCGAGCAGTACTTC.

The chain is built from TRBV5-8 and TRBJ1-6, with TRBD1 matching 10 bases. This CDR3 is 15 amino acids long. CDR1 SGHTS and CDR2 YDEGEE come from the germline V gene. Trimming cost V 1 base and J 9 bases; bases outside gene matches: 4. The CDR3 here is CASSLTGTGVSPLHF. The CDR3 region has the DNA TGTGCCAGCAGCTTGACGGGGACAGGGGTTTCACCCCTCCACTTT. The whole variable domain, remainder taken from reference TRBV5-8 and TRBJ1-6, is EAGVTQSPTHLIKTRGQQATLRCSPISGHTSVYWYQQALGLGLQFLLWYDEGEERNRGNFPPRFSGRQFPNYSSELNVNALELEDSALYLCASSLTGTGVSPLHFGNGTRLTVT.

The CDR3 spells CSARVGQSQPQHF. DNA for the CDR3: TGCAGTGCTAGAGTGGGGCAGAGTCAGCCCCAGCATTTT. The chain combines TRBV20-1 with TRBJ1-5; D may be TRBD1 (5 bases). Germline CDR1 and CDR2: DFQATT and SNEGSKA (reference sequence). The V end lost 1 base, the J end lost 6 bases, and 10 bases lay between the germline ends. There are 13 residues in the CDR3.

The chain employs TRBV5-1 and TRBJ2-7; 9 positions agree with TRBD1. V shed 4 bases and J 2 bases; nucleotides not matched to a gene: 7. The CDR3 contains 15 residues. Germline loops: CDR1 SGHRS, CDR2 YFSETQ. CDR3 residues: CASSVLQGAAYEQYF. Here the CDR3 DNA reads TGCGCCAGCAGCGTCCTACAGGGGGCAGCCTACGAGCAGTACTTC.

This clonotype occurred a few times. J is TRBJ2-3 and V is TRBV5-1, with 7 bases fitting TRBD1. After removal of 5 bases from V and 0 bases from J, the junction contained 6 bases not matched to a gene. CDR3 length: 15 residues. Germline V gene sequence: CDR1 SGHRS, CDR2 YFSETQ. CDR3 amino acids: CASSYDRESTDTQYF. The CDR3 coding sequence is TGCGCCAGCAGTTACGACAGGGAGAGCACAGATACGCAGTATTTT.

This clonotype was detected only once. The rearrangement joins TRBV20-1 to TRBJ1-1; the D gene is possibly TRBD1 (5 bases). V was trimmed by 3 bases and J by 7 bases, leaving 9 bases between them. The CDR3 covers 11 residues. Germline assignment: CDR1 DFQATT and CDR2 SNEGSKA (reference sequence). Here the CDR3 DNA reads TGCAGTGCTAGGGGGAGGGGTGAAGCTTTCTTT. It codes for CSARGRGEAFF.

This clonotype has a handful of counts. V gene TRBV5-1 combines with J gene TRBJ2-3; TRBD1 matches at 8 bases. The CDR3 length is 14 residues. V was clipped by 6 bases and J by 1 base; unmatched bases: 4. The V gene's germline CDR1 is SGHRS and CDR2 YFSETQ. CDR3 coding DNA: TGCGCCAGCAATGAGGACAGGGGCACAGATACGCAGTATTTT. This sequence encodes CASNEDRGTDTQYF.

This clonotype was found a few times. This sequence joins TRBV28 and TRBJ2-6, with unresolved D. There are 14 residues in the CDR3. Trimming stripped 8 bases from V and 2 bases from J, with 10 bases between. Germline V gene sequence: CDR1 MDHEN, CDR2 SYDVKM. CDR3 sequence reads: CASGPPPGANVLTF. The CDR3 nucleotides read TGTGCCAGCGGCCCTCCTCCTGGGGCCAACGTCCTGACTTTC.

The chain uses TRBV6-8 and TRBJ2-3, with 7 bases lining up with TRBD1. The CDR3 spans 13 residues. J was trimmed by 4 bases and V by 8 bases; bases with no gene match: 6. Germline CDR1 and CDR2: MNHGY and SAAAGT. The CDR3 nucleotides read TGTGCCAGCCAGGGGGAAGTCGCAGATACGCAGTATTTT. This codes for CASQGEVADTQYF.

The chain joins TRBV12-3 or TRBV12-4 to TRBJ1-2; TRBD1 might be the D (5 bases). The CDR3 totals 14 residues. Deletions cut 3 bases from V and 2 bases from J, with 10 bases between. Here the CDR3 DNA reads TGTGCCAGCAGTTTGGTCCGGGGGAACTATGGCTACACCTTC. It codes for CASSLVRGNYGYTF.

About this clonotype: The germline gene is not matched at one end of the junction; a read error may be the cause. The chain joins TRBV29-1 to TRBJ1-2; 9 bases are a match to TRBD1. This CDR3 is 14 amino acids long. Germline loops: CDR1 SQVTM, CDR2 ANQGSEA. The CDR3 DNA reads as TGCAGCGTGTGGACAGGGGTCAGTGGGAATGGCTGCACCTTC. It translates to CSVWTGVSGNGCTF.

V is TRBV7-9 and J is TRBJ1-6; D is perhaps TRBD1 (5 bases). This CDR3 comprises 16 residues. Trimming cost V 0 bases and J 9 bases, with 15 bases left between them. The V gene's germline CDR1 is SEHNR and CDR2 FQNEAQ (reference sequence). The CDR3 reads CASSLAPDNPGSPLHF. CDR3 DNA: TGTGCCAGCAGCTTAGCCCCGGACAACCCTGGTTCACCCCTCCACTTT. The full variable domain, completed using reference TRBV7-9 and TRBJ1-6, is DTGVSQNPRHKITKRGQNVTFRCDPISEHNRLYWYRQTLGQGPEFLTYFQNEAQLEKSRLLSDRFSAERPKGSFSTLEIQRTEQGDSAMYLCASSLAPDNPGSPLHFGNGTRLTVT.

This clonotype was counted between two and nine times. The CDR3 DNA is TGTGCCAGCAGTGCAGAACAGGTGAACTCCTACGAGCAGTACTTC. It yields the protein CASSAEQVNSYEQYF. V is TRBV6-1 and J is TRBJ2-7, with TRBD1 as a possible D gene (5 bases). V lost 4 bases and J 0 bases, leaving 13 bases between the germline ends. Per germline, CDR1 MNHNS and CDR2 SASEGT. CDR3 size: 15 residues.

This clonotype was observed many times. The chain joins TRBV20-1 to TRBJ1-5, with D unclear. V was shortened by 3 bases and J by 3 bases, with 9 bases between the two germline ends. CDR3 length equals 13 residues. Germline V CDR1 and CDR2: DFQATT, SNEGSKA (reference sequence). CDR3 in amino acids: CSASSGSNQPQHF. CDR3 DNA: TGCAGTGCTAGTTCGGGGTCCAATCAGCCCCAGCATTTT.

V is TRBV9 and J is TRBJ2-3, with D possibly being TRBD1 or TRBD2 (5 bases each). Germline V gives CDR1 SGDLS, CDR2 YYNGEE. This CDR3 has 15 residues. With 3 bases removed from V and 2 bases from J, the gap between germline ends came to 13 bases. The CDR3 region is CASSASGRVTDTQYF. The CDR3 bases are TGTGCCAGCAGCGCCAGCGGCAGGGTCACAGATACGCAGTATTTT.

The V and J genes are TRBV5-5 and TRBJ2-7; the D gene is possibly TRBD1 (6 bases). V was clipped by 0 bases and J by 7 bases, with 11 bases between them. Germline CDR1 and CDR2: SGHKS and YYEKEE (reference sequence). The CDR3 loop spans 13 amino acids. The CDR3 coding sequence is TGTGCCAGCAGCTTGGATACAGGGCGGGAGCAGTACTTC. As protein: CASSLDTGREQYF.